This TCR beta chain is from a study of technical replicates of blood from a few donors. The CDR3 length is 16 residues. V trimming: 4 bases; J trimming: 7 bases; junction bases outside the gene matches: 12. Germline V CDR1 and CDR2: SGHNT, YYREEE (reference sequence). Measured with immunoSEQ multiplex PCR; TCRdb has only the in-frame clones, and not every one. In the table there are 98,000 or so clones, about 95% of which are singletons. The sequence derives from a human donor in good health. V gene TRBV5-4 combines with J gene TRBJ2-1, with TRBD2 matching 9 bases. The sample consisted of T cells isolated from PBMCs. The CDR3 protein is CASSPIAGTSKNEQFF. The CDR3 DNA sequence: TGTGCCAGCAGCCCAATAGCGGGGACTAGCAAGAATGAGCAGTTCTTC.